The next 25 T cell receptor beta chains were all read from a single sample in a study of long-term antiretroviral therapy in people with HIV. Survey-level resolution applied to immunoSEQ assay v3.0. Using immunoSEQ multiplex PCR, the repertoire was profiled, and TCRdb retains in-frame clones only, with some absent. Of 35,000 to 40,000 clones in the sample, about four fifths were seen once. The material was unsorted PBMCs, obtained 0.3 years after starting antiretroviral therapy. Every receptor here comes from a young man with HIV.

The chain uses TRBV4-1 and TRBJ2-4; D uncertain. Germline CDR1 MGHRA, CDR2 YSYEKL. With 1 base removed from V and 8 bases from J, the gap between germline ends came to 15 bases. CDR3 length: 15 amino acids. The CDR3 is CASSQGFSSSDIQYF. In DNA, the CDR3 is TGCGCCAGCAGCCAAGGTTTCTCTTCCTCGGACATTCAGTACTTC.

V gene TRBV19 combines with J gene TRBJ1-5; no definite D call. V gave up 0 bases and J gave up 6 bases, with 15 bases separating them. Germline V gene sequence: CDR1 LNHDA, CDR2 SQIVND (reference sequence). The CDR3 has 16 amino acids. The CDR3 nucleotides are TGTGCCAGTAGTATAGATCTAGGAGGCGCCACTCAGCCCCAGCATTTT. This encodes CASSIDLGGATQPQHF.

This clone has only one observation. In nucleotides, the CDR3 is TGTGCCAGCAGCCCTACAGGGGGGGACGGGGAGCTGTTTTTT. This encodes CASSPTGGDGELFF. V and J are TRBV7-3 and TRBJ2-2, with D possibly being TRBD1 (8 bases). With 5 bases removed from V and 7 bases from J, the gap between germline ends came to 14 bases. The germline gives CDR1 SGHTA, CDR2 FQGTGA. This CDR3 contains 14 residues.

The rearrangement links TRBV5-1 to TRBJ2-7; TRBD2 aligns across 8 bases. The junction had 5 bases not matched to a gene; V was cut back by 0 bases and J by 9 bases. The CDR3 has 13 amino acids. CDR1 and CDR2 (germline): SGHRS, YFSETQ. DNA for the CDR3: TGCGCCAGCAGCTTGGCCTTGAGCGGGGGGCAGTACTTC. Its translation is CASSLALSGGQYF.

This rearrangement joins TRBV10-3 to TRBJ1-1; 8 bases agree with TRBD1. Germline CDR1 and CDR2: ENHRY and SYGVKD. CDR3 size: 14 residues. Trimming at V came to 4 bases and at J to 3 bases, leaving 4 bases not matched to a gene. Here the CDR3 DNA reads TGTGCCATCAGTGGAACAGGGGGGGACACTGAAGCTTTCTTT. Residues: CAISGTGGDTEAFF.

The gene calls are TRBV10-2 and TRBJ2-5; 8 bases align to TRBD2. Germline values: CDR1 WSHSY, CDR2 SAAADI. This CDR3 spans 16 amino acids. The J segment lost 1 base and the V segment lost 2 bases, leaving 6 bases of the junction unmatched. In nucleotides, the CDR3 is TGCGCCAGCAGTGAGCTAGCGGGTACAATCCAAGAGACCCAGTACTTC. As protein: CASSELAGTIQETQYF.

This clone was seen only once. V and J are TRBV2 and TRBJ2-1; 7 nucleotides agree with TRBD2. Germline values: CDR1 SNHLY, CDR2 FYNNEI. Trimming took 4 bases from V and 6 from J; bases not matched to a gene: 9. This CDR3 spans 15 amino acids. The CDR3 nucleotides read TGTGCCAGCAGTGTTGGACTAGGATCGAGCAATGAGCAGTTCTTC. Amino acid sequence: CASSVGLGSSNEQFF.

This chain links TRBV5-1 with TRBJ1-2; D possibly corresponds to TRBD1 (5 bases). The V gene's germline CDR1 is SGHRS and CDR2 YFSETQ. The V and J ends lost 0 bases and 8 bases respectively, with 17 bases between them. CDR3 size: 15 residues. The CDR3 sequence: CASSLDFSGVGGYTF. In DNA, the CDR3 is TGCGCCAGCAGCTTGGACTTTTCGGGGGTGGGCGGCTACACCTTC.

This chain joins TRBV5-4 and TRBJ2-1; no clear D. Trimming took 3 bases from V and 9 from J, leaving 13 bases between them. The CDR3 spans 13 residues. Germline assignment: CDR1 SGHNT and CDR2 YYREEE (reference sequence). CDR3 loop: CASSWGGFSEQFF. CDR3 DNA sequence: TGTGCCAGCAGCTGGGGTGGTTTCAGTGAGCAGTTCTTC.

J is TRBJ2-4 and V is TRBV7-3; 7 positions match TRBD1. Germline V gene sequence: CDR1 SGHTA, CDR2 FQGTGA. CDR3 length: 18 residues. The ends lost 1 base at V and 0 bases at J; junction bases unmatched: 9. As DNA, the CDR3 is TGTGCCAGCAGCTTAAACGACAGGGTCAGGATAGCCAAAAACATTCAGTACTTC. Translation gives CASSLNDRVRIAKNIQYF.

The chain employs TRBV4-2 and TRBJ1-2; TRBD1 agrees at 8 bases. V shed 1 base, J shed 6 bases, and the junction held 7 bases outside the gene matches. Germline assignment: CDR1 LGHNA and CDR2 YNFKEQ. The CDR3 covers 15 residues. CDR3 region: CASSQASDRGHGYTF. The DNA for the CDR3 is TGTGCCAGCAGCCAAGCGAGCGACAGGGGACATGGCTACACCTTC.

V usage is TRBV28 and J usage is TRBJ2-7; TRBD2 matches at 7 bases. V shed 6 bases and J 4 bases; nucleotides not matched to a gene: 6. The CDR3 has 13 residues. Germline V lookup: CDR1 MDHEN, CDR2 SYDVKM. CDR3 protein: CASRSSGPYEQYF. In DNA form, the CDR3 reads TGTGCCAGCAGATCTAGCGGCCCATACGAGCAGTACTTC.

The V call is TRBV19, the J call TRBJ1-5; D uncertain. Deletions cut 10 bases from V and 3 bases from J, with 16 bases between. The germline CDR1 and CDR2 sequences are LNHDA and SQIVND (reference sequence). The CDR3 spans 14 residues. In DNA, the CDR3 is TGTGCCACGAGCTGGAACGGATTCAATCAGCCCCAGCATTTT. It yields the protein CATSWNGFNQPQHF.

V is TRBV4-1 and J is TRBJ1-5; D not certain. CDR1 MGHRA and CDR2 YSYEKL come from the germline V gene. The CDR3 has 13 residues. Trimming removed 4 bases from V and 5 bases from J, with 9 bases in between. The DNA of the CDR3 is TGCGCCAGCAGCCTGTCCCGAGATCAGCCCCAGCATTTT. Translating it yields CASSLSRDQPQHF.

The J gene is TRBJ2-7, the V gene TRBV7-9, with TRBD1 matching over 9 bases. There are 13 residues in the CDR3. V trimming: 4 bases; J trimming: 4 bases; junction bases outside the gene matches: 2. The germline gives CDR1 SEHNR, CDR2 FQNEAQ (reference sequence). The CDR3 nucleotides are TGTGCCAGCAGCTCGACAGGGGGGTACGAGCAGTACTTC. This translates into CASSSTGGYEQYF. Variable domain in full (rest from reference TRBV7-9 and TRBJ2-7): DTGVSQNPRHKITKRGQNVTFRCDPISEHNRLYWYRQTLGQGPEFLTYFQNEAQLEKSRLLSDRFSAERPKGSFSTLEIQRTEQGDSAMYLCASSSTGGYEQYFGPGTRLTVT.

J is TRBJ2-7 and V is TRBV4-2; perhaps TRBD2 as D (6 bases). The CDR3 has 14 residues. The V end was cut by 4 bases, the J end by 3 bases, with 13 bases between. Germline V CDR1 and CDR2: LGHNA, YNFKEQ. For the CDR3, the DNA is TGTGCCAGCAGCCCTGGGGACTCGTACTACGAGCAGTACTTC. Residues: CASSPGDSYYEQYF.

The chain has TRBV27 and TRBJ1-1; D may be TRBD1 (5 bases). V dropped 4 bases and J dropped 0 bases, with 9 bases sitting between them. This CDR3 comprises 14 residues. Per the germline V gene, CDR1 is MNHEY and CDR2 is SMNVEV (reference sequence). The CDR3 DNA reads TGTGCCAGCAGTTACTCCAGGGTGAACACTGAAGCTTTCTTT. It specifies CASSYSRVNTEAFF.

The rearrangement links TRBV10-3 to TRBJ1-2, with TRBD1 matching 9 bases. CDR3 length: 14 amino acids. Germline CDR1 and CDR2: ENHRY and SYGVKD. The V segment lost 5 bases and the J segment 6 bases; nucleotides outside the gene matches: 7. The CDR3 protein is CAISTAGTGNGYTF. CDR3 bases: TGTGCCATCAGTACCGCCGGGACAGGGAATGGCTACACCTTC.

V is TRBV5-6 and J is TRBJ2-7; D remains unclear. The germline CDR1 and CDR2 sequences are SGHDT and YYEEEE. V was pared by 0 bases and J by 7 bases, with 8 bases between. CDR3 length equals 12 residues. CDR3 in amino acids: CASSLGSGEQYF. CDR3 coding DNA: TGTGCCAGCAGCTTGGGGTCCGGAGAGCAGTACTTC.

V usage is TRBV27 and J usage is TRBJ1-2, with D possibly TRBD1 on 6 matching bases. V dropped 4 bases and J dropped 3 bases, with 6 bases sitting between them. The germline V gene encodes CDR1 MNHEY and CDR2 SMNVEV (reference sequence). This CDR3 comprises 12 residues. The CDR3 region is CASSSGDYGYTF. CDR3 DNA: TGTGCCAGCAGTTCAGGGGACTATGGCTACACCTTC.

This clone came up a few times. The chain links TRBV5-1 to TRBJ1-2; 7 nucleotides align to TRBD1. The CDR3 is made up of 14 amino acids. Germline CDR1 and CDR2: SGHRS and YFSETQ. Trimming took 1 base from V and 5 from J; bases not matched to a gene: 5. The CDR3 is CASSLIQGSYGYTF. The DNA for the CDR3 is TGCGCCAGCAGCTTGATACAGGGGAGTTATGGCTACACCTTC.

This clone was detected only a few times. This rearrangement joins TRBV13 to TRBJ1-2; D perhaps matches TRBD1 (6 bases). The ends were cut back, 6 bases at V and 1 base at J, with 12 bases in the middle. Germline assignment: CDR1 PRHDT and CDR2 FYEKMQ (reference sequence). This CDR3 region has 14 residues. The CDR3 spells CASSHTGFNYGYTF. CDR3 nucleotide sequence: TGTGCCAGCAGTCATACAGGGTTTAACTATGGCTACACCTTC.

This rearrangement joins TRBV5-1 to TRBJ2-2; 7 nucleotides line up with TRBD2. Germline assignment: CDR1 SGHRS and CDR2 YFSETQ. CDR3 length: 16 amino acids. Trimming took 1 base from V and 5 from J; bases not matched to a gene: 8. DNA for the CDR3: TGCGCCAGCAGCTTGTTCTCTAGCGGAAGTACCGGGGAGCTGTTTTTT. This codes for CASSLFSSGSTGELFF.

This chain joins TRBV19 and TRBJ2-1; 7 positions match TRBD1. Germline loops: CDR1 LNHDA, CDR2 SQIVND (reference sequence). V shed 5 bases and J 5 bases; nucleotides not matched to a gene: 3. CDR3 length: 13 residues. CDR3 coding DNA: TGTGCCAGTAGTTGGACAGGCCACAATGAGCAGTTCTTC. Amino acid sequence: CASSWTGHNEQFF.

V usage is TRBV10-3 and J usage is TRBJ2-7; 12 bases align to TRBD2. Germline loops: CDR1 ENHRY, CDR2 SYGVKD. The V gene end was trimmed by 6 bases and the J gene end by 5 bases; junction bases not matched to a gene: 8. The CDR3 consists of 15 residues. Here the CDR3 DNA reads TGTGCCATCAGGGCTCTAGCGGGGGGGAGAGACGAGCAGTACTTC. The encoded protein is CAIRALAGGRDEQYF.